This TCR beta chain was captured by sequencing in a study of response to subunit inactivated influenza vaccine. A remark on this clonotype: Its antigen remains unknown. Mismatch with germline at one junction end may stem from a read error.

TCRdb fed the RT-PCR reads into MiXCR, producing one record per CDR3 protein. The sample yields about 240,000 distinct CDR3 sequences, 12% seen once. CDR3 length: 16 amino acids. Germline CDR1 is SEHNR and CDR2 is FQNEAQ (reference sequence). Study results and caveats: Each seasonal flu vaccination may recruit only limited new T cells, authors suggested.

This specimen consisted of non-naive T cells sorted from PBMCs, obtained 14 to 15 days before vaccination. The TCR comes from a man aged 50-60 years who received an inactivated influenza vaccine. The rearrangement links TRBV7-9 to TRBJ2-4, with 11 bases aligning to TRBD1. The CDR3 DNA follows: TGTGCCGGCAGCCTCAATTCCGGGACAGGGGGAATCATTCAGTACTTC. Translating it yields CAGSLNSGTGGIIQYF.